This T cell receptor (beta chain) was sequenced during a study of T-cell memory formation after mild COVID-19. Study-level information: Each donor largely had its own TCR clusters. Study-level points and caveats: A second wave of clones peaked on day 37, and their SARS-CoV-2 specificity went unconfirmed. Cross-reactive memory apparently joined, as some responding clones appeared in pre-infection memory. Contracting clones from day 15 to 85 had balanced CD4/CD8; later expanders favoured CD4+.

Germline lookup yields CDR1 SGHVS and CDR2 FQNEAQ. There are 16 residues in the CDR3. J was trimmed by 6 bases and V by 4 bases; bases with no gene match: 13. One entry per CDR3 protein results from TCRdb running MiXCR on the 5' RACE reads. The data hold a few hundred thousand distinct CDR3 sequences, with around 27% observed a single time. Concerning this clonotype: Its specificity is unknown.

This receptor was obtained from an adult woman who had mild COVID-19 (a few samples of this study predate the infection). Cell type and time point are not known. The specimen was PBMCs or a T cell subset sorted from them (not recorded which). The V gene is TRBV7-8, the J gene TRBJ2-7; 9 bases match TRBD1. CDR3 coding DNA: TGTGCCAGCAGCTCTGTCAACCGGGACAGGGCCCGCGAGCAGTACTTC. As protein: CASSSVNRDRAREQYF.